Below are 9 T cell receptor beta chains sequenced from a single sample in a study of cytomegalovirus exposure and HLA in healthy donors. The PCR contained 60 Vbeta and 13 Jbeta primers. Sequencing was performed with immunoSEQ multiplex PCR; in TCRdb, only in-frame clones are kept and a portion is missing. The repertoire includes some 150,000 clones, 65% to 80% of them detected once, and 2.8% sits in the top ten. Material: PBMCs. The receptors derive from a man between 18 and 35 years old in good health and CMV-seronegative.

This clone was detected a few times. The chain uses TRBV7-2 and TRBJ2-5; 11 bases match TRBD2. Matching the DNA end better, TRBJ2-7 makes the J call doubtful. Germline assignment: CDR1 SGHTA and CDR2 FQGNSA. The CDR3 has 17 residues. CDR3 in DNA: TGTGCCAGCAGCGTACTAGCGGGGGTCCTTAGCTCCTACGAGCAGTACTTC. Amino acids: CASSVLAGVLSSYEQYF.

The chain carries TRBV15 and TRBJ1-4; TRBD1 matches at 9 bases. The CDR3 loop spans 15 amino acids. The V gene end was trimmed by 5 bases and the J gene end by 8 bases; junction bases not matched to a gene: 9. Germline assignment: CDR1 LNHNV and CDR2 YYDKDF (reference sequence). DNA of the CDR3: TGTGCCACCAGCGGAACGACAGGGGGAGGGGAAAAACTGTTTTTT. Amino acids: CATSGTTGGGEKLFF.

The chain carries TRBV7-9 and TRBJ1-2, with D possibly being TRBD1 (5 bases). This CDR3 contains 14 residues. V lost 5 bases, J lost 2 bases, and 12 bases lay in between. CDR1 is SEHNR, CDR2 FQNEAQ, per germline (reference sequence). CDR3 bases: TGTGCCAGCAGCCTGACAGCAATCAACTATGGCTACACCTTC. Its translation: CASSLTAINYGYTF.

The chain combines TRBV6-5 with TRBJ2-7; 9 nucleotides align to TRBD1. The CDR3 totals 14 residues. V gave up 5 bases and J gave up 2 bases; unmatched junction bases: 4. The V gene's germline CDR1 is MNHEY and CDR2 SVGAGI. The CDR3 nucleotides read TGTGCCAGCAGTCAGACAGGGGGACCCTACGAGCAGTACTTC. The encoded protein is CASSQTGGPYEQYF.

The chain combines TRBV28 with TRBJ1-1; 8 positions agree with TRBD1. CDR3 size: 17 residues. V shed 5 bases and J 0 bases; nucleotides not matched to a gene: 11. CDR1 and CDR2 (germline): MDHEN, SYDVKM. CDR3 residues: CASSLDRVPYMNTEAFF. The CDR3 nucleotides read TGTGCCAGCAGTCTGGACAGGGTGCCATACATGAACACTGAAGCTTTCTTT.

This chain connects TRBV9 to TRBJ2-2; the D gene is possibly TRBD2 (5 bases). Between the trimmed V and J ends, which lost 0 bases and 5 bases, there was a span of 14 bases. Looked up from germline, CDR1 is SGDLS and CDR2 is YYNGEE. CDR3 length: 16 amino acids. Here the CDR3 DNA reads TGTGCCAGCAGCGTAGTGGACCCCCGGGATACCGGGGAGCTGTTTTTT. Amino acid sequence: CASSVVDPRDTGELFF.

The chain carries TRBV9 and TRBJ2-3, with TRBD2 matching over 12 bases. This CDR3 has 17 residues. Germline loops: CDR1 SGDLS, CDR2 YYNGEE. The V gene end was trimmed by 3 bases and the J gene end by 6 bases; junction bases not matched to a gene: 11. CDR3: CASSAGLAGLKSDTQYF. Written as DNA, the CDR3 is TGTGCCAGCAGCGCGGGACTAGCGGGCCTCAAGTCGGATACGCAGTATTTT.

The CDR3 DNA reads as TGCGCCAGCAGCTACAGGGGGCCTGTCAGCACTGAAGCTTTCTTT. It translates to CASSYRGPVSTEAFF. The genes are TRBV5-1 and TRBJ1-1, with 9 bases fitting TRBD1. The ends lost 3 bases at V and 4 bases at J; junction bases unmatched: 7. This CDR3 is 15 amino acids long. Germline values: CDR1 SGHRS, CDR2 YFSETQ.

The CDR3 sequence is CASSPSGQRNTEAFF. The CDR3 DNA follows: TGTGCCAGCAGCCCCTCCGGACAAAGGAACACTGAAGCTTTCTTT. The chain employs TRBV7-3 and TRBJ1-1, with D tentatively TRBD1 (5 bases). V lost 5 bases and J 1 base, leaving 14 bases between the germline ends. Germline CDR1 reads SGHTA; CDR2 reads FQGTGA. The CDR3 length is 15 residues.